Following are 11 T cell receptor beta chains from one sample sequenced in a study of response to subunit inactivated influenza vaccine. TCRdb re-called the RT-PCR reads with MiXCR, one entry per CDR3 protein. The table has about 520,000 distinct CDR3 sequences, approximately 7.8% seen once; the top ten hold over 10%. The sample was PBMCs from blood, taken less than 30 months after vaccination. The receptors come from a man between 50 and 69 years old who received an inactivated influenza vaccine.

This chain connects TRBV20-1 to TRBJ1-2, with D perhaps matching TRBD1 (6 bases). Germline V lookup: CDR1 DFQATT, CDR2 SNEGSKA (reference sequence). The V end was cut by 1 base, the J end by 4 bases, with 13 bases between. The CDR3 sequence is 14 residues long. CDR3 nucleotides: TGCAGTGCTAGAGGGTGGGACACCTTCTATGGCTACACCTTC. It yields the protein CSARGWDTFYGYTF.

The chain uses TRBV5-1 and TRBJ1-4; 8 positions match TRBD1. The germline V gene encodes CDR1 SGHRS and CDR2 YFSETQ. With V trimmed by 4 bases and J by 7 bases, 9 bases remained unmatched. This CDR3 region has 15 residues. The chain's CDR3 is CASSPGQVASEKLFF. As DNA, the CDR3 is TGCGCCAGCAGCCCGGGACAGGTGGCAAGTGAAAAACTGTTTTTT.

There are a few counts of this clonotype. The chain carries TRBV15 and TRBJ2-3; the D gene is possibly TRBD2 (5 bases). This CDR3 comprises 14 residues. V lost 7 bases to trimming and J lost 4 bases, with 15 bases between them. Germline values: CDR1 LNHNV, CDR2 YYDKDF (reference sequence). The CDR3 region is CATKYERDADTQYF. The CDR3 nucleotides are TGTGCCACCAAATATGAGAGGGATGCAGATACGCAGTATTTT.

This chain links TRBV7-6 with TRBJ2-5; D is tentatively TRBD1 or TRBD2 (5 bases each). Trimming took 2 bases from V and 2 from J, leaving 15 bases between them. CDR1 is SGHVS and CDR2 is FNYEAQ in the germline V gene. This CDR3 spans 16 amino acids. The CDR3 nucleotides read TGTGCCAGCAGCTTATACGGGGCTAGCCCTCAAGAGACCCAGTACTTC. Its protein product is CASSLYGASPQETQYF. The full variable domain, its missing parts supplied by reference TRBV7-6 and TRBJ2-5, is GAGVSQSPRYKVTKRGQDVALRCDPISGHVSLYWYRQALGQGPEFLTYFNYEAQQDKSGLPNDRFSAERPEGSISTLTIQRTEQRDSAMYRCASSLYGASPQETQYFGPGTRLLVL.

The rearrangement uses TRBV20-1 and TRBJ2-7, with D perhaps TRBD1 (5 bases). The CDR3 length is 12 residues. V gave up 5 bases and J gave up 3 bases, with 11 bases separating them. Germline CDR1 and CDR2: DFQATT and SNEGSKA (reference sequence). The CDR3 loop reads CSAPDSYYEQYF. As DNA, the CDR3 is TGCAGTGCTCCTGACAGCTACTACGAGCAGTACTTC.

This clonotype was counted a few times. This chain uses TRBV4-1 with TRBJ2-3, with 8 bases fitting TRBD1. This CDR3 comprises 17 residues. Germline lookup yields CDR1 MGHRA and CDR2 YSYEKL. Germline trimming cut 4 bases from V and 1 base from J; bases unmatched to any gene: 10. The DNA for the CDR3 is TGCGCCAGCAGCCGAGTACAGGGGGGCACAGGCACAGATACGCAGTATTTT. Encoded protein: CASSRVQGGTGTDTQYF.

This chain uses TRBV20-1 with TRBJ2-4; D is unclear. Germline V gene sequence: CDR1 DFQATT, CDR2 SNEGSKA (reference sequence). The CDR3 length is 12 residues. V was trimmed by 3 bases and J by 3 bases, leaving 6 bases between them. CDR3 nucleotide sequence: TGCAGTGCTAGTGATAACAAAAACATTCAGTACTTC. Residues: CSASDNKNIQYF.

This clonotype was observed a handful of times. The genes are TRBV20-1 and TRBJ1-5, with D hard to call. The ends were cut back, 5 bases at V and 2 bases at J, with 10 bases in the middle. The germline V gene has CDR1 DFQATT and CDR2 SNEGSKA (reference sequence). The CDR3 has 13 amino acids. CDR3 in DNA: TGCAGTGCTCTCGGGGTGGGCAATCAGCCCCAGCATTTT. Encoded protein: CSALGVGNQPQHF.

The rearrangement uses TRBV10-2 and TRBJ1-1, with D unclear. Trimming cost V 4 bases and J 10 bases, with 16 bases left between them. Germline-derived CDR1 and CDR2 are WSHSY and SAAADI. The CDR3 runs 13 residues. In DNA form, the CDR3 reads TGCGCCAGCAGTGGAGCCCGGCAGGCTCCAGCTTTCTTT. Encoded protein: CASSGARQAPAFF.

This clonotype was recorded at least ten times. CDR3 in DNA: TGTGCCAGCAGTTTATCTCGGACTGCTGTTGAAAAACTGTTTTTT. Translation gives CASSLSRTAVEKLFF. V and J are TRBV12-3 or TRBV12-4 and TRBJ1-4, with D unclear. V shed 2 bases and J shed 7 bases, with 14 bases lying between them. This CDR3 spans 15 amino acids.

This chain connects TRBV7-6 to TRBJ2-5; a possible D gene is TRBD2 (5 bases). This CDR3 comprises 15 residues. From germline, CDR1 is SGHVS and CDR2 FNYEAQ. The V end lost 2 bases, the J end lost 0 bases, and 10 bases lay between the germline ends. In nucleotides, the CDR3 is TGTGCCAGCAGCTTACGGGGTCAGTACCAAGAGACCCAGTACTTC. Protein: CASSLRGQYQETQYF.